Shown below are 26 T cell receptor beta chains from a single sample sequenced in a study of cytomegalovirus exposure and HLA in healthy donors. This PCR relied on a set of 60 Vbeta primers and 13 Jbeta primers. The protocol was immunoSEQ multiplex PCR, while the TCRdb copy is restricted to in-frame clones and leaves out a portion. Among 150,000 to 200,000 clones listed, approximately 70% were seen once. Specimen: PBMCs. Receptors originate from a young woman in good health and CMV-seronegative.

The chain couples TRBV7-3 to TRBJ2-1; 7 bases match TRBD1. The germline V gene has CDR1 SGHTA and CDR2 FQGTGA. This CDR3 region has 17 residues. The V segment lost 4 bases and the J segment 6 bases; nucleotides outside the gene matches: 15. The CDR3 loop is CASSSYKNSDRPNEQFF. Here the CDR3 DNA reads TGTGCCAGCAGCTCTTACAAAAACTCGGACAGGCCCAATGAGCAGTTCTTC. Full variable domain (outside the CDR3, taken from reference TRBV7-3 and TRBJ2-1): GAGVSQTPSNKVTEKGKYVELRCDPISGHTALYWYRQSLGQGPEFLIYFQGTGAADDSGLPNDRFFAVRPEGSVSTLKIQRTERGDSAVYLCASSSYKNSDRPNEQFFGPGTRLTVL.

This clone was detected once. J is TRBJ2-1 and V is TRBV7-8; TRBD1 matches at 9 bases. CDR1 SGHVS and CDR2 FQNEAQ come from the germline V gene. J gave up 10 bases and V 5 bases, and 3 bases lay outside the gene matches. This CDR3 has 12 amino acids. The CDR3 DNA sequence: TGTGCCAGCAGCCGGGGGACAGGGGAGCAGTTCTTC. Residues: CASSRGTGEQFF.

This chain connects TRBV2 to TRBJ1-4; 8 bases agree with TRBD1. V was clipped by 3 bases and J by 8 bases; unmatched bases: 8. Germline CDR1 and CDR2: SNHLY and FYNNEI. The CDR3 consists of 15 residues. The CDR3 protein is CASSEWTGRGEKLFF. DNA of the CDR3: TGTGCCAGCAGTGAGTGGACAGGGAGGGGCGAAAAACTGTTTTTT.

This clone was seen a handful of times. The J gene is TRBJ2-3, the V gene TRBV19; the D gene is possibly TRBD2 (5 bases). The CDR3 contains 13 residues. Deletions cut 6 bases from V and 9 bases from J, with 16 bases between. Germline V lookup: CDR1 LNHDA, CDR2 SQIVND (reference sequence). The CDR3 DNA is TGTGCCAGTAGCCCCCCGGGGAGCGAAACGCAGTATTTT. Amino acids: CASSPPGSETQYF. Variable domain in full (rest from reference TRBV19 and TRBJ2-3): DGGITQSPKYLFRKEGQNVTLSCEQNLNHDAMYWYRQDPGQGLRLIYYSQIVNDFQKGDIAEGYSVSREKKESFPLTVTSAQKNPTAFYLCASSPPGSETQYFGPGTRLTVL.

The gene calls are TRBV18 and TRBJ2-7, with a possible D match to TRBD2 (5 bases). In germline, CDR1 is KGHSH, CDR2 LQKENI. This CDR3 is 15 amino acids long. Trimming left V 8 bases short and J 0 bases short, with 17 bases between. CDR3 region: CASASGFRSSYEQYF. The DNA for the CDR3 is TGTGCCAGCGCTTCGGGGTTCAGATCCTCCTACGAGCAGTACTTC.

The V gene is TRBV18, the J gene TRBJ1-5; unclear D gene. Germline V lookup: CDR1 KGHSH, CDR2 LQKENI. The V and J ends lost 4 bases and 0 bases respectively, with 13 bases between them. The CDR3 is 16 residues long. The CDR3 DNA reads TGTGCCAGCTCACTTTCCACGGGAAATAGCAATCAGCCCCAGCATTTT. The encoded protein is CASSLSTGNSNQPQHF.

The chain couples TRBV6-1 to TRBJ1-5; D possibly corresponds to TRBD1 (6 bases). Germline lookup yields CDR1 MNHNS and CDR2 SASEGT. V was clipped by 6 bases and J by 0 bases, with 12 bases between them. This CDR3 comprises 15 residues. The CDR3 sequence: CASRTGPISNQPQHF. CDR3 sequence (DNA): TGTGCCAGCAGGACAGGTCCCATTAGCAATCAGCCCCAGCATTTT.

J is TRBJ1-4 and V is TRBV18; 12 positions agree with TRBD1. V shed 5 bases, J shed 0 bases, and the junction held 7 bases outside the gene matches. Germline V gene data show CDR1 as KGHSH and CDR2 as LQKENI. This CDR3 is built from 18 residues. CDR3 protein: CASSKRGQGASTNEKLFF. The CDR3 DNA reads TGTGCCAGCTCAAAAAGGGGACAGGGGGCGTCAACTAATGAAAAACTGTTTTTT.

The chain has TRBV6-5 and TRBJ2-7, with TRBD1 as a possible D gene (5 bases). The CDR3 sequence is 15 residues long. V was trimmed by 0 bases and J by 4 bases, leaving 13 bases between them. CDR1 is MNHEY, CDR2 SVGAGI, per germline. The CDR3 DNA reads TGTGCCAGCAGTTACTCTGCAGGGCCGCCGTACGAGCAGTACTTC. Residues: CASSYSAGPPYEQYF.

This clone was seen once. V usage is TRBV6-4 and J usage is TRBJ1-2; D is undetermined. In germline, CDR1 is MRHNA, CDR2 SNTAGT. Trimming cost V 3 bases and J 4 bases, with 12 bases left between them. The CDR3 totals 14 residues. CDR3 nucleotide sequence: TGTGCCAGCAGTGAAGAAGGCGGGAGCTATGGCTACACCTTC. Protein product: CASSEEGGSYGYTF.

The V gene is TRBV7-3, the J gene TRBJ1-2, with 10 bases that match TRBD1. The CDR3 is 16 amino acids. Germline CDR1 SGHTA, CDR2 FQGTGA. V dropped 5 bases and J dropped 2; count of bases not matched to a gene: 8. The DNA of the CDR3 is TGTGCCAGCAGCCGAGACAGGGGGCTCTTGAACTATGGCTACACCTTC. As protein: CASSRDRGLLNYGYTF.

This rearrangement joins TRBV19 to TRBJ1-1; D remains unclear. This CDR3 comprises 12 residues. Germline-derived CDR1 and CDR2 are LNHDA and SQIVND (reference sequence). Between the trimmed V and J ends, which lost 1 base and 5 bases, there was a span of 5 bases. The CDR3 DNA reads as TGTGCCAGTAGTATAGGGCGGACTGAAGCTTTCTTT. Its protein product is CASSIGRTEAFF.

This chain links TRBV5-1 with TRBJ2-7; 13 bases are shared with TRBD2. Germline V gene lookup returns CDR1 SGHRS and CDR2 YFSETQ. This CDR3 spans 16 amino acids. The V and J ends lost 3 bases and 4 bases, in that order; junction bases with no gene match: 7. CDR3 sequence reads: CASSYRGLAGEYEQYF. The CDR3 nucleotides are TGCGCCAGCAGCTACCGTGGACTAGCGGGAGAGTACGAGCAGTACTTC.

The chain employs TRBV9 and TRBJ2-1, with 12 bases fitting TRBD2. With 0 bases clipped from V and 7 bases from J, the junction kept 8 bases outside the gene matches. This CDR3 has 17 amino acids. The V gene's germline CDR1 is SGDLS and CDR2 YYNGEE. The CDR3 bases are TGTGCCAGCAGCGTAGTGGATGGTCTAGCGGGGGGGAATGAGCAGTTCTTC. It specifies CASSVVDGLAGGNEQFF. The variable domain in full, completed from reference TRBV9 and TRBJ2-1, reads DSGVTQTPKHLITATGQRVTLRCSPRSGDLSVYWYQQSLDQGLQFLIQYYNGEERAKGNILERFSAQQFPDLHSELNLSSLELGDSALYFCASSVVDGLAGGNEQFFGPGTRLTVL.

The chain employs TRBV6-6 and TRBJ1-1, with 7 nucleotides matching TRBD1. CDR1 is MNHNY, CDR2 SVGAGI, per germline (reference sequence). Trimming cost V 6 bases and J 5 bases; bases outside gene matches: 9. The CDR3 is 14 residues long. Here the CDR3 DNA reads TGTGCCAGCAGCCTCGGGTTACAGGGGACTGAAGCTTTCTTT. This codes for CASSLGLQGTEAFF.

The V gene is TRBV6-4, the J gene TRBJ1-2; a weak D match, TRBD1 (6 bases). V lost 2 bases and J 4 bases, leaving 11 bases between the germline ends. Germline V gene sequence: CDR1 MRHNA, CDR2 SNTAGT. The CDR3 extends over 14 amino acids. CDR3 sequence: CASSDPTTGYGYTF. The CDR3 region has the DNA TGTGCCAGCAGTGACCCTACGACAGGCTATGGCTACACCTTC.

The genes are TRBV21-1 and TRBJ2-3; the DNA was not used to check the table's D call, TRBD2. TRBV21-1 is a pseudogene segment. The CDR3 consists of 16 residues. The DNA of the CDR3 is TGTGCCAGGAAGCAAAGGACGGGGGGCCGCACAGATACGCAGTATTTT. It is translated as CARKQRTGGRTDTQYF.

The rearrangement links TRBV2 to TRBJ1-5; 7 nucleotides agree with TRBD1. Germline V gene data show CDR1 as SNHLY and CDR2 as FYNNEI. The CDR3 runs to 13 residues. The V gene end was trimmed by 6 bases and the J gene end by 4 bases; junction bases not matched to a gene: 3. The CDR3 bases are TGTGCCAGCAGGAGGGACAGTAATCAGCCCCAGCATTTT. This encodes CASRRDSNQPQHF.

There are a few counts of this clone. DNA of the CDR3: TGTGCCAGTAGCCCTACTAGCGGATCGAACACCGGGGAGCTGTTTTTT. Translation gives CASSPTSGSNTGELFF. The chain joins TRBV19 to TRBJ2-2, with 8 bases matching TRBD2. CDR1 and CDR2 (germline): LNHDA, SQIVND (reference sequence). The CDR3 is 16 amino acids. V was pared by 6 bases and J by 0 bases, with 6 bases of the junction left unmatched.

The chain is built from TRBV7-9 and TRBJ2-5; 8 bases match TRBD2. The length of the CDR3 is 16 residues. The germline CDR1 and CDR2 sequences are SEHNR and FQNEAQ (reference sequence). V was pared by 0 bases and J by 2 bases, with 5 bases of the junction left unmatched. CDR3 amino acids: CASSLAPSGGQETQYF. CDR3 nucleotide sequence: TGTGCCAGCAGCTTAGCTCCCAGCGGGGGTCAAGAGACCCAGTACTTC.

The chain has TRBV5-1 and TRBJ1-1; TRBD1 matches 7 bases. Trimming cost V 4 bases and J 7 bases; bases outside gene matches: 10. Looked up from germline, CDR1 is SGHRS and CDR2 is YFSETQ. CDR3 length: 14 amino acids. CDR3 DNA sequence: TGCGCCAGCAGCCGAATTGACAGGGATAATGAAGCTTTCTTT. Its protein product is CASSRIDRDNEAFF.

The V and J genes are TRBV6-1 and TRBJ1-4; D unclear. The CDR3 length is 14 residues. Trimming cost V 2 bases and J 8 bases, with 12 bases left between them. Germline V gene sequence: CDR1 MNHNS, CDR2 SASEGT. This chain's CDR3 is CASSEPGTMEKLFF. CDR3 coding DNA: TGTGCCAGCAGTGAACCAGGCACAATGGAAAAACTGTTTTTT.

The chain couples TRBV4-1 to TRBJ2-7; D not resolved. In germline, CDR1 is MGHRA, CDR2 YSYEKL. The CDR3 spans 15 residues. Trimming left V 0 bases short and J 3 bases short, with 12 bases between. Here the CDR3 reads CASSQDMRRVYEQYF. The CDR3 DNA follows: TGCGCCAGCAGCCAAGATATGCGGAGAGTCTACGAGCAGTACTTC.

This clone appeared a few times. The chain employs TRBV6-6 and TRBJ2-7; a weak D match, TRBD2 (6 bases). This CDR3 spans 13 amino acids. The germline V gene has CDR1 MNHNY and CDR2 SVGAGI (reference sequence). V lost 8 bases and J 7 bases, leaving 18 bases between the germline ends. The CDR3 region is CASAPGPGREQYF. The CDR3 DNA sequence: TGTGCCAGCGCCCCAGGGCCAGGGAGGGAGCAGTACTTC.

The CDR3, as DNA: TGCAGTGCTAGTAATGGGGGCATCCAGTTCTTC. Protein sequence: CSASNGGIQFF. The chain employs TRBV20-1 and TRBJ2-1, with a tentative D call TRBD1 (6 bases). The CDR3 is made up of 11 amino acids. V lost 3 bases to trimming and J lost 13 bases, with 13 bases between them. Germline values: CDR1 DFQATT, CDR2 SNEGSKA (reference sequence).

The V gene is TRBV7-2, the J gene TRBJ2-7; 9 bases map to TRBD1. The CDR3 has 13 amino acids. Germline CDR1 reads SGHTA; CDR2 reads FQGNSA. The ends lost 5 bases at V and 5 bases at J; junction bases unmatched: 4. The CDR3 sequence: CASSRDRVNEQYF. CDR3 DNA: TGTGCCAGCAGCCGGGACAGGGTAAACGAGCAGTACTTC.